This TCR beta chain was captured by sequencing in a study of post-analysis software for immune sequencing data. Regarding the study as a whole: Elevated frequency relative to controls characterized four to six TRBV segments in patients, TRBV5-6, TRBV5-1 and TRBV20-1 among them. A significant reduction in normalized Chao1 diversity was observed in multiple sclerosis patients versus controls.

The V end was cut by 7 bases, the J end by 4 bases, with 13 bases between. CDR3 size: 13 residues. The germline V gene has CDR1 SNHLY and CDR2 FYNNEI. Comment on this clonotype: Its antigen is unidentified.

Researchers reported that TCR beta cDNA libraries carried unique molecular identifiers. A population of about 1 to 11 million T cells gave rise to around 530,000 cDNA molecules. TCRdb redid the calling of the PCR reads with MiXCR, one entry per CDR3 protein. The table records 600,000 to 700,000 distinct CDR3 sequences, more than 50% of them present only once. The chain uses TRBV2 and TRBJ1-1; unclear D gene. Material: blood. This TCR was sampled from a girl under 10 years old with multiple sclerosis. The DNA for the CDR3 is TGTGCCAGCAACCTTCTGCTCGGCACTGAAGCTTTCTTT. Its protein is CASNLLLGTEAFF.